The 21 T cell receptor beta chains given below trace back to one sample, sequenced in a study of blood T cell repertoires in COVID-19. TCRdb's table, derived via immunoSEQ multiplex PCR, lists solely in-frame clones and lacks some. The sample contains 300,000 to 400,000 clones, around 85% of which appear only once. The sample comprised PBMCs or T cells enriched from blood (not recorded which). The source is a woman aged 25 to 39 who had been exposed to COVID-19.

The table lists this clone with a few counts. The chain has TRBV4-3 and TRBJ2-7, with 8 bases lining up with TRBD2. V lost 1 base, J lost 4 bases, and 3 bases stayed unmatched. This CDR3 comprises 14 residues. Germline values: CDR1 LGHNA, CDR2 YSLEER. In DNA form, the CDR3 reads TGCGCCAGCAGCCAAGCGAGCGGGGGATACGAGCAGTACTTC. Translated, it gives CASSQASGGYEQYF.

The chain employs TRBV7-9 and TRBJ1-6; TRBD1 matches 11 bases. In germline, CDR1 is SEHNR, CDR2 FQNEAQ (reference sequence). This CDR3 comprises 14 residues. V was pared by 6 bases and J by 6 bases, with 1 base of the junction left unmatched. This chain's CDR3 is CASRGTGGNSPLHF. The CDR3 region has the DNA TGTGCCAGCAGGGGGACAGGGGGTAATTCACCCCTCCACTTT.

The V and J genes are TRBV3-1 (or the pseudogene TRBV3-2) and TRBJ2-5; the match to TRBD2 covers 11 bases. CDR3 size: 16 residues. Trimming took 6 bases from V and 7 from J; bases not matched to a gene: 13. Germline V gives CDR1 LGHDT, CDR2 YNNKEL (reference sequence). In DNA, the CDR3 is TGTGCCAGCAGAAGAGGGGGACTAGCGGATTCGTGGACCCAGTACTTC. Translation gives CASRRGGLADSWTQYF.

The chain has TRBV29-1 and TRBJ1-2; the D is unclear. The CDR3 contains 15 residues. V was shortened by 2 bases and J by 7 bases, with 20 bases between the two germline ends. Germline assignment: CDR1 SQVTM and CDR2 ANQGSEA. The chain's CDR3 is CSVEREGSRAGGYTF. In DNA form, the CDR3 reads TGCAGCGTTGAACGGGAGGGCAGCCGGGCAGGTGGCTACACCTTC. Variable domain in full (rest from reference TRBV29-1 and TRBJ1-2): SAVISQKPSRDICQRGTSLTIQCQVDSQVTMMFWYRQQPGQSLTLIATANQGSEATYESGFVIDKFPISRPNLTFSTLTVSNMSPEDSSIYLCSVEREGSRAGGYTFGSGTRLTVV.

V is TRBV28 and J is TRBJ1-4; 7 bases are a match to TRBD1. In germline, CDR1 is MDHEN, CDR2 SYDVKM. The CDR3 covers 14 residues. V shed 5 bases, J shed 6 bases, and the junction held 6 bases outside the gene matches. CDR3 DNA sequence: TGTGCCAGCAGTCTGGGACAGCGCCATGAAAAACTGTTTTTT. As protein: CASSLGQRHEKLFF.

The V and J genes are TRBV25-1 and TRBJ1-3, with TRBD1 as a possible D gene (6 bases). The CDR3 has 16 residues. Deletions cut 1 base from V and 4 bases from J, with 14 bases between. Germline CDR1 is MGHDK and CDR2 is SYGVNS. The CDR3 DNA sequence: TGTGCCAGCAGTGAATCGGGCAGGGGAGGGGGAAACACCATATATTTT. Amino acids: CASSESGRGGGNTIYF.

CDR3 region: CASSPNQGLETQYF. The CDR3 bases are TGTGCCAGCAGCCCTAATCAGGGGTTGGAGACCCAGTACTTC. This chain connects TRBV27 to TRBJ2-5; D perhaps matches TRBD1 (6 bases). CDR1 MNHEY and CDR2 SMNVEV come from the germline V gene (reference sequence). The CDR3 has 14 residues. Trimming took off 6 bases at V and 5 bases at J, with 16 bases between the two ends.

The chain carries TRBV5-5 and TRBJ1-2; unclear D gene. Germline CDR1 reads SGHKS; CDR2 reads YYEKEE (reference sequence). Trimming cost V 0 bases and J 2 bases, with 8 bases left between them. CDR3 length: 14 residues. The CDR3 nucleotides are TGTGCCAGCAGCTTGGTTAGAGAGAACTATGGCTACACCTTC. As protein: CASSLVRENYGYTF. Looking up the rest from reference TRBV5-5 and TRBJ1-2 gives the full variable domain: DAGVTQSPTHLIKTRGQQVTLRCSPISGHKSVSWYQQVLGQGPQFIFQYYEKEERGRGNFPDRFSARQFPNYSSELNVNALLLGDSALYLCASSLVRENYGYTFGSGTRLTVV.

This sequence joins TRBV30 and TRBJ1-4; TRBD1 matches 7 bases. V lost 1 base, J lost 8 bases, and 10 bases stayed unmatched. The germline V gene has CDR1 GTSNPN and CDR2 SVGIG (reference sequence). The CDR3 totals 15 residues. The CDR3 region has the DNA TGTGCCTGGAGTGGTGTTCGGGGGACAGCCGAAAAACTGTTTTTT. Protein sequence: CAWSGVRGTAEKLFF.

V usage is TRBV6-1 and J usage is TRBJ2-5, with D unclear. In germline, CDR1 is MNHNS, CDR2 SASEGT. Between the trimmed V and J ends, which lost 2 bases and 5 bases, there was a span of 9 bases. The CDR3 loop spans 13 amino acids. The CDR3 region is CASSELVRETQYF. CDR3 DNA sequence: TGTGCCAGCAGTGAACTGGTTCGGGAGACCCAGTACTTC.

The chain carries TRBV19 and TRBJ2-5; 10 nucleotides match TRBD2. Losses at the gene ends were 3 bases for V and 1 base for J; bases not matched to a gene: 2. This CDR3 has 15 amino acids. Germline V lookup: CDR1 LNHDA, CDR2 SQIVND (reference sequence). CDR3 region: CASSIQRGGQETQYF. For the CDR3, the DNA is TGTGCCAGTAGTATCCAGCGGGGGGGCCAAGAGACCCAGTACTTC.

The count of this clone is one. The V and J genes are TRBV7-9 and TRBJ2-3; D possibly corresponds to TRBD2 (6 bases). The germline V gene has CDR1 SEHNR and CDR2 FQNEAQ (reference sequence). This CDR3 is built from 15 residues. Trimming cost V 5 bases and J 0 bases, with 12 bases left between them. The CDR3 reads CASSLAGPSTDTQYF. The DNA for the CDR3 is TGTGCCAGCAGCCTCGCGGGGCCCAGCACAGATACGCAGTATTTT.

The chain is built from TRBV9 and TRBJ2-3; D is possibly TRBD2 (5 bases). The CDR3 contains 14 residues. Looked up from germline, CDR1 is SGDLS and CDR2 is YYNGEE. Trimming stripped 6 bases from V and 8 bases from J, with 19 bases between. The CDR3 DNA follows: TGTGCCAGCACGGACCCATCTCTCGGAGGTACGCAGTATTTT. Protein sequence: CASTDPSLGGTQYF.

The CDR3 region has the DNA TGTGCCAGCAGTCCCGGGACAGGGGCAGATACGCAGTATTTT. Amino acids: CASSPGTGADTQYF. The chain links TRBV5-6 to TRBJ2-3; the match to TRBD1 covers 10 bases. This CDR3 comprises 14 residues. J lost 4 bases, V lost 5 bases, and 4 bases had no gene match. In germline, CDR1 is SGHDT, CDR2 YYEEEE.

The chain combines TRBV18 with TRBJ1-3; D is unclear. The germline V and J ends were trimmed by 3 bases and 0 bases, with 9 bases remaining between them. The CDR3 spans 15 residues. Germline V gene data show CDR1 as KGHSH and CDR2 as LQKENI. As DNA, the CDR3 is TGTGCCAGCTCACCTAACACGTACTCTGGAAACACCATATATTTT. Its translation is CASSPNTYSGNTIYF.

The chain carries TRBV9 and TRBJ2-6, with D hard to call. This CDR3 spans 15 amino acids. Germline values: CDR1 SGDLS, CDR2 YYNGEE. V lost 3 bases and J 0 bases, leaving 7 bases between the germline ends. CDR3 protein: CASSAPDSGANVLTF. DNA for the CDR3: TGTGCCAGCAGCGCACCAGACTCTGGGGCCAACGTCCTGACTTTC.

This rearrangement joins TRBV7-3 to TRBJ2-2; 8 bases align to TRBD1. Trimming removed 5 bases from V and 2 bases from J; junction bases left unmatched: 10. Germline V gives CDR1 SGHTA, CDR2 FQGTGA. This CDR3 is 17 amino acids long. CDR3 in amino acids: CASSHTTGVSNTGELFF. The CDR3 DNA sequence: TGTGCCAGCAGCCACACGACAGGGGTCTCTAACACCGGGGAGCTGTTTTTT.

The chain employs TRBV28 and TRBJ2-3; D may be TRBD2 (5 bases). CDR3 length: 14 amino acids. Trimming pared 5 bases from V and 2 bases from J, leaving 11 bases between. Germline assignment: CDR1 MDHEN and CDR2 SYDVKM. The CDR3 sequence: CASSRQRVTDTQYF. In DNA form, the CDR3 reads TGTGCCAGCAGTCGCCAGAGGGTCACAGATACGCAGTATTTT.

V usage is TRBV4-1 and J usage is TRBJ1-2; a possible D gene is TRBD1 (6 bases). Germline values: CDR1 MGHRA, CDR2 YSYEKL. V lost 5 bases to trimming and J lost 4 bases, with 17 bases between them. The CDR3 loop spans 15 amino acids. The CDR3 coding sequence is TGCGCCAGCAGCGGATACAGGGTTGGATTCTATGGCTACACCTTC. It codes for CASSGYRVGFYGYTF.

V usage is TRBV28 and J usage is TRBJ1-6; D perhaps matches TRBD1 (5 bases). Germline V CDR1 and CDR2: MDHEN, SYDVKM. Trimming pared 3 bases from V and 6 bases from J, leaving 12 bases between. The CDR3 consists of 15 residues. CDR3 protein: CASSFGRALNSPLHF. CDR3 coding DNA: TGTGCCAGCAGTTTTGGCAGGGCCCTTAATTCACCCCTCCACTTT. Using reference TRBV28 and TRBJ1-6 for the parts outside the CDR3, the full variable domain is DVKVTQSSRYLVKRTGEKVFLECVQDMDHENMFWYRQDPGLGLRLIYFSYDVKMKEKGDIPEGYSVSREKKERFSLILESASTNQTSMYLCASSFGRALNSPLHFGNGTRLTVT.

The chain links TRBV19 to TRBJ2-3; 9 positions match TRBD2. The CDR3 has 16 residues. Per the germline V gene, CDR1 is LNHDA and CDR2 is SQIVND (reference sequence). V was clipped by 3 bases and J by 0 bases; unmatched bases: 4. The chain's CDR3 is CASSILSGGSTDTQYF. In nucleotides, the CDR3 is TGTGCCAGTAGTATCCTTAGCGGGGGTAGCACAGATACGCAGTATTTT.